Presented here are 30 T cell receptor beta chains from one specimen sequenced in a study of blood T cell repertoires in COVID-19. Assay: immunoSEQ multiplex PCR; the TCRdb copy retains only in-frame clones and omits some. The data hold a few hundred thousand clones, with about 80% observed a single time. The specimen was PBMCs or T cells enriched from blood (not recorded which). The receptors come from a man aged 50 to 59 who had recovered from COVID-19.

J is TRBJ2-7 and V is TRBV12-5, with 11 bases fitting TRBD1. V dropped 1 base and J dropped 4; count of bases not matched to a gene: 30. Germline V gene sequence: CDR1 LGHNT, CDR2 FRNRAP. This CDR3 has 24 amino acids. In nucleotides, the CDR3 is TGTGCTAGTGGTTTGGGAACCCCACCCGGGACAGGGGGTCGAGGCCCCGATGGATCTTACGAGCAGTACTTC. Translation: CASGLGTPPGTGGRGPDGSYEQYF. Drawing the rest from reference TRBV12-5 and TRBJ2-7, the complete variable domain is DARVTQTPRHKVTEMGQEVTMRCQPILGHNTVFWYRQTMMQGLELLAYFRNRAPLDDSGMPKDRFSAEMPDATLATLKIQPSEPRDSAVYFCASGLGTPPGTGGRGPDGSYEQYFGPGTRLTVT.

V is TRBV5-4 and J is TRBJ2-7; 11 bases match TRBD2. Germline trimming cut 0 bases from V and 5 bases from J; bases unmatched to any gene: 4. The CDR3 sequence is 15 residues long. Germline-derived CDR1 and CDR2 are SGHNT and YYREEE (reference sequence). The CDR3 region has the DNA TGTGCCAGCAGCTTGGGGGGACTAGCGGACCACGAGCAGTACTTC. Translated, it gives CASSLGGLADHEQYF.

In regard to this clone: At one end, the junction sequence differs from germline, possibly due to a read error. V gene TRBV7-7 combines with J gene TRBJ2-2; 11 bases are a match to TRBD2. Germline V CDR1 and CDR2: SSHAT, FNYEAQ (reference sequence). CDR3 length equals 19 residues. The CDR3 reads CASSLKIAGGKTATGELFF. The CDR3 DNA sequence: TGTGCTAGCAGCTTAAAGATAGCGGGGGGGAAAACGGCCACCGGGGAGCTGTTTTTT.

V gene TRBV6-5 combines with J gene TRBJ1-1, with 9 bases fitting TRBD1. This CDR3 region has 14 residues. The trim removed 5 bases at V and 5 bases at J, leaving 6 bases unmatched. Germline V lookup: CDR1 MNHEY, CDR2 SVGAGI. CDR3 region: CASSPDRGSTEAFF. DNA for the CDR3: TGTGCCAGCAGTCCGGACAGGGGAAGTACTGAAGCTTTCTTT.

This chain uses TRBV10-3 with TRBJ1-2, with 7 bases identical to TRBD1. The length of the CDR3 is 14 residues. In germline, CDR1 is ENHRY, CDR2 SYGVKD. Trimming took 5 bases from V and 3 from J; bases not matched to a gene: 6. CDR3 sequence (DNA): TGTGCCATCAGTTTGGGGCAGGGGGACTATGGCTACACCTTC. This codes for CAISLGQGDYGYTF.

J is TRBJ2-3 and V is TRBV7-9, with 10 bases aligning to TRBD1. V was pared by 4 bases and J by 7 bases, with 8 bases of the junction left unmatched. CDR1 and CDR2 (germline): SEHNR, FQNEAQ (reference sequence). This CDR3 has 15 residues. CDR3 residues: CASSSGTGVTNTQYF. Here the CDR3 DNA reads TGTGCCAGCAGCTCCGGGACAGGGGTTACAAATACGCAGTATTTT.

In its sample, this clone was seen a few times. CDR3 protein: CASSRGYNSPLHF. The CDR3 nucleotides read TGTGCCAGCAGCCGAGGCTATAATTCACCCCTCCACTTT. The rearrangement joins TRBV9 to TRBJ1-6; D remains ambiguous. Trimming stripped 4 bases from V and 3 bases from J, with 5 bases between. Germline V gene data show CDR1 as SGDLS and CDR2 as YYNGEE. The CDR3 runs to 13 residues.

As DNA, the CDR3 is TGTGCCAGCAGCTCCGTCTTAGGACTAGCGGGCAAGTTCTTC. This sequence encodes CASSSVLGLAGKFF. The chain links TRBV11-2 to TRBJ2-1; 11 nucleotides line up with TRBD2. Germline values: CDR1 SGHAT, CDR2 FQNNGV. J gave up 14 bases and V 4 bases, and 10 bases lay outside the gene matches. The CDR3 is made up of 14 amino acids.

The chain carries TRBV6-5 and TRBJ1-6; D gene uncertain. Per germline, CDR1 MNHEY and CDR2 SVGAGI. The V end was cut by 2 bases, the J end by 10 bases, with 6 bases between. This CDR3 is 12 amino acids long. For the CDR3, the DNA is TGTGCCAGCAGTTACCCCAGGTCACCCCTCCACTTT. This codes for CASSYPRSPLHF.

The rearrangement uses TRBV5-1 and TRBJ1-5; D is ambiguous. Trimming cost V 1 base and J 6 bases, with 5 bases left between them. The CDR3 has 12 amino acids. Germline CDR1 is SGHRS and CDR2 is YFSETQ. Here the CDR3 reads CASSLSGQPQHF. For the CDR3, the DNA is TGCGCCAGCAGCTTGAGCGGTCAGCCCCAGCATTTT.

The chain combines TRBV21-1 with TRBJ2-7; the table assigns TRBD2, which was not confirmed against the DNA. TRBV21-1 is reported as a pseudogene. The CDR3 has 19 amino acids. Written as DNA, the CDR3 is TGTGCCAGCAGAATCATTAGCGGGAGGACTTGGGGGGAATCCTACGAGCAGTACTTC. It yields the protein CASRIISGRTWGESYEQYF.

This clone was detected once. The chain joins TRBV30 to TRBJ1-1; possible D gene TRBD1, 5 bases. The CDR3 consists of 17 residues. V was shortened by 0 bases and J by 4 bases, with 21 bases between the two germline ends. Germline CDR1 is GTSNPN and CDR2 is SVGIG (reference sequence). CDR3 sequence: CAWSVGSAGGGGTEAFF. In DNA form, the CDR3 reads TGTGCCTGGAGTGTGGGTTCTGCTGGGGGGGGAGGCACTGAAGCTTTCTTT.

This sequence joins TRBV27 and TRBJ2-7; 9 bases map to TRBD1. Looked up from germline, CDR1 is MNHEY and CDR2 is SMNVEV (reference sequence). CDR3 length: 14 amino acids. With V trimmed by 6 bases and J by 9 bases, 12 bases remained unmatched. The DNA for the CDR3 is TGTGCCAGCAGCCTGAGGGGACAGGGCTCCGTGCAGTACTTC. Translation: CASSLRGQGSVQYF.

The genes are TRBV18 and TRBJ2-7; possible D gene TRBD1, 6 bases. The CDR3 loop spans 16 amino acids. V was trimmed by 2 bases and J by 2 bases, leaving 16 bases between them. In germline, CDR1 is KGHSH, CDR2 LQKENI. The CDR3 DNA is TGTGCCAGCTCACCATCTTGGGACATGATGACCTACGAGCAGTACTTC. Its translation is CASSPSWDMMTYEQYF.

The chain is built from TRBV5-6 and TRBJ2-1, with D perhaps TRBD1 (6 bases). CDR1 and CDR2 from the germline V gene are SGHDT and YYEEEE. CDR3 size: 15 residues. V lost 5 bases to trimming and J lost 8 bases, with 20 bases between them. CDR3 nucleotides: TGTGCCAGCAGGGCAGGGGCGAGCTCCAGCGATGAGCAGTTCTTC. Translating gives CASRAGASSSDEQFF.

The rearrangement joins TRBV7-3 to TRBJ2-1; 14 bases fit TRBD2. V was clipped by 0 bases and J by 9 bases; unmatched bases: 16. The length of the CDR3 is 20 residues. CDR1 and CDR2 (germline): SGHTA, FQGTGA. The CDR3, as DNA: TGTGCCAGCAGCTTAACCGGGCCGACGGGACTAGCGGGAGTAAGCGCTGAGCAGTTCTTC. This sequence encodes CASSLTGPTGLAGVSAEQFF.

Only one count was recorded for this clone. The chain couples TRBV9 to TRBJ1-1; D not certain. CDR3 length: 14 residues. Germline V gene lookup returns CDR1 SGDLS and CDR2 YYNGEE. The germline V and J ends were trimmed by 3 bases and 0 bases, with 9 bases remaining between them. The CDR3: CASSAGGMNTEAFF. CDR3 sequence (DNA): TGTGCCAGCAGCGCAGGTGGCATGAACACTGAAGCTTTCTTT.

The DNA for the CDR3 is TGCGCCAGCAGCCAAGTCCTAGGCTACGAGCAGTACTTC. Amino acids: CASSQVLGYEQYF. V and J are TRBV4-3 and TRBJ2-7; D is unresolved. The CDR3 is 13 amino acids. Germline V gives CDR1 LGHNA, CDR2 YSLEER. V gave up 1 base and J gave up 3 bases, with 7 bases separating them.

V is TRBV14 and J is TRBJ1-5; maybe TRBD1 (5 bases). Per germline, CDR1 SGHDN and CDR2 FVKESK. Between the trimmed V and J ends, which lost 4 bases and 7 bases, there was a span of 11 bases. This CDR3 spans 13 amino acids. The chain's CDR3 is CASSRTPGQPQHF. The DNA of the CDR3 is TGTGCCAGCAGCCGAACGCCAGGGCAGCCCCAGCATTTT. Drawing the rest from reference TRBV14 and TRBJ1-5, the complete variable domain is EAGVTQFPSHSVIEKGQTVTLRCDPISGHDNLYWYRRVMGKEIKFLLHFVKESKQDESGMPNNRFLAERTGGTYSTLKVQPAELEDSGVYFCASSRTPGQPQHFGDGTRLSIL.

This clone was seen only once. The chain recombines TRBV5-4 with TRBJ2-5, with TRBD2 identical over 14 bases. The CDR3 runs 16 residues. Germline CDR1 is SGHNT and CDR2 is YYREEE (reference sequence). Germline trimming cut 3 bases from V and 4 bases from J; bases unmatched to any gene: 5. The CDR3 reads CASSWETSGRAETQYF. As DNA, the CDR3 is TGTGCCAGCAGCTGGGAGACTAGCGGGAGGGCAGAGACCCAGTACTTC.

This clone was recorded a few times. The CDR3: CASKTGSATNEKLFF. The CDR3, as DNA: TGTGCCAGTAAAACCGGGTCCGCAACTAATGAAAAACTGTTTTTT. The chain joins TRBV19 to TRBJ1-4; D is unclear. Germline values: CDR1 LNHDA, CDR2 SQIVND (reference sequence). Deletions cut 7 bases from V and 0 bases from J, with 12 bases between. The CDR3 runs to 15 residues.

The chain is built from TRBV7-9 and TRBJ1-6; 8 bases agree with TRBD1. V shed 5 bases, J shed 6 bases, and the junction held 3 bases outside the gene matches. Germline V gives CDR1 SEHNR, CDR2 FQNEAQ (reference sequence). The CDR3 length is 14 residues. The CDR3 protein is CASSGGTGNSPLHF. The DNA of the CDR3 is TGTGCCAGCAGCGGGGGGACAGGTAATTCACCCCTCCACTTT.

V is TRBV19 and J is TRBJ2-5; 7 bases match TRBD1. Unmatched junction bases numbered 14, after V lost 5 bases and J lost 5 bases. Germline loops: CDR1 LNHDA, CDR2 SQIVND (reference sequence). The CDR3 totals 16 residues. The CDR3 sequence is CASSSYPGQGDETQYF. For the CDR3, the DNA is TGTGCCAGTAGTTCTTACCCCGGGCAGGGGGACGAGACCCAGTACTTC.

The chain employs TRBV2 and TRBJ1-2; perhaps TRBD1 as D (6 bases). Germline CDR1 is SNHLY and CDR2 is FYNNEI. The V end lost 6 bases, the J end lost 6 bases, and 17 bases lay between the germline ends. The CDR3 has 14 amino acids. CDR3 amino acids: CASSPRTVSHGYTF. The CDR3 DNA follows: TGTGCCAGCAGCCCCCGGACAGTTTCACATGGCTACACCTTC.

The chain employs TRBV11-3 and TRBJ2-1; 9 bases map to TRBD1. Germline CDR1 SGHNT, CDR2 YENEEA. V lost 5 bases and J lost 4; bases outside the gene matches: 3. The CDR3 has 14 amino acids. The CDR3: CASSAGQGYNEQFF. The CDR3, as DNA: TGTGCCAGCAGCGCGGGACAGGGTTACAATGAGCAGTTCTTC.

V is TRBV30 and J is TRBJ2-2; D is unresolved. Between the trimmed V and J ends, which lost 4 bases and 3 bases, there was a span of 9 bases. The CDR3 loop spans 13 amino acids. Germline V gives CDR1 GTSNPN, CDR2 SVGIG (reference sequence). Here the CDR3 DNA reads TGTGCCTGGAAGTACAGCTACACCGGGGAGCTGTTTTTT. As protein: CAWKYSYTGELFF.

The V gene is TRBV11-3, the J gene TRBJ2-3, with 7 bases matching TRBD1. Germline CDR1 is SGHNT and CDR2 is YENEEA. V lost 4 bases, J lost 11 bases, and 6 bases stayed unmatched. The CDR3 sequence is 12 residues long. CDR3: CASSSTGSMQYF. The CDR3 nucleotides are TGTGCCAGCAGCTCGACAGGGTCCATGCAGTATTTT.

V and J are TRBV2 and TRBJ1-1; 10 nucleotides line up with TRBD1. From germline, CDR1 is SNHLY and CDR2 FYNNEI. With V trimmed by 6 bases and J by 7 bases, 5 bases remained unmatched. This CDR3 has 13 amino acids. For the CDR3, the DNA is TGTGCCAGCAGAGCGACAGGGGGCGGTGAAGCTTTCTTT. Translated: CASRATGGGEAFF.

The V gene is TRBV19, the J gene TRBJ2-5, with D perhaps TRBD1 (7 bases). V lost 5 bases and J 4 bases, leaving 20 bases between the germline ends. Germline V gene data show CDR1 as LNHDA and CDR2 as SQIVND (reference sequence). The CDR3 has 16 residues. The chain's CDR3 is CASSQLTGTGAETQYF. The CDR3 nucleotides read TGTGCCAGTAGTCAATTGACAGGGACGGGGGCAGAGACCCAGTACTTC.

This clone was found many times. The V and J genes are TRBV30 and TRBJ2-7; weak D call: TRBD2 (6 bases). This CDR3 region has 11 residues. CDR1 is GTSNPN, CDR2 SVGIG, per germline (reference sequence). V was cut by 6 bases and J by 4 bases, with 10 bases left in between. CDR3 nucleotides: TGTGCCTGCCGGGGGTCTTACGAGCAGTACTTC. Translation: CACRGSYEQYF.